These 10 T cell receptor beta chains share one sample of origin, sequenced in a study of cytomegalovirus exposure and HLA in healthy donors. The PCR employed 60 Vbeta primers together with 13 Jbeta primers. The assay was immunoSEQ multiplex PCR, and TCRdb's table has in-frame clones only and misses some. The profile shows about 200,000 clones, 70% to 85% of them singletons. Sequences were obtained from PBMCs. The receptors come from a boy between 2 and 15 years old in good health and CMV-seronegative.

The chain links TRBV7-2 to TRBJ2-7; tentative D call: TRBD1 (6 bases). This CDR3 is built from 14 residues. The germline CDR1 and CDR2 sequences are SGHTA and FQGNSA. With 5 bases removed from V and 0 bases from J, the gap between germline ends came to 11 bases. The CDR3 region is CASSGTSGSYEQYF. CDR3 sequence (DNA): TGTGCCAGCAGCGGGACATCAGGCTCCTACGAGCAGTACTTC.

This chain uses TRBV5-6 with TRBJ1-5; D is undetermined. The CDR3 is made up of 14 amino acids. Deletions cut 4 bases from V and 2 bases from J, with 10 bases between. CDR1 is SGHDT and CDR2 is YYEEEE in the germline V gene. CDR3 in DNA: TGTGCCAGCAGCCTTGGACTGGGCAATCAGCCCCAGCATTTT. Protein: CASSLGLGNQPQHF. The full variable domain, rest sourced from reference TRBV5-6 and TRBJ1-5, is DAGVTQSPTHLIKTRGQQVTLRCSPKSGHDTVSWYQQALGQGPQFIFQYYEEEERQRGNFPDRFSGHQFPNYSSELNVNALLLGDSALYLCASSLGLGNQPQHFGDGTRLSIL.

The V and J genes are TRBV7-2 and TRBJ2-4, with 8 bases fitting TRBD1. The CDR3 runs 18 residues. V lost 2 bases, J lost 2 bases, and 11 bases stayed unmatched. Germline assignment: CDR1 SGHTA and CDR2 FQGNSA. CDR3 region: CASSLWAGGAVSKNIQYF. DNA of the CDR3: TGTGCCAGCAGCTTATGGGCAGGGGGCGCAGTTTCCAAAAACATTCAGTACTTC.

This CDR3 reads CATSRSGAGGSYEQYF. The CDR3 DNA is TGTGCCACCAGCAGATCGGGAGCGGGGGGTAGCTACGAGCAGTACTTC. The chain recombines TRBV15 with TRBJ2-7, with 9 bases matching TRBD2. Trimming cost V 2 bases and J 3 bases; bases outside gene matches: 8. The CDR3 has 16 amino acids. Germline-derived CDR1 and CDR2 are LNHNV and YYDKDF (reference sequence). The variable domain in full, with the rest retrieved from reference TRBV15 and TRBJ2-7, is DAMVIQNPRYQVTQFGKPVTLSCSQTLNHNVMYWYQQKSSQAPKLLFHYYDKDFNNEADTPDNFQSRRPNTSFCFLDIRSPGLGDTAMYLCATSRSGAGGSYEQYFGPGTRLTVT.

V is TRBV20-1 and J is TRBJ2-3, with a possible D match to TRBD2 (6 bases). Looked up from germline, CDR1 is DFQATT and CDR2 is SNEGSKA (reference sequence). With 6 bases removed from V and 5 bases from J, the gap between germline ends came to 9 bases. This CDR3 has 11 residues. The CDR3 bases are TGCAGTGCAGGGAGGCGAGATACGCAGTATTTT. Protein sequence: CSAGRRDTQYF.

The CDR3 bases are TGTGCCAGCAGCTTAACCTCGGCTAGCGGGGGGTCGGGGAGTGAGCAGTTCTTC. This codes for CASSLTSASGGSGSEQFF. The chain is built from TRBV11-2 and TRBJ2-1; 11 bases map to TRBD2. This CDR3 comprises 18 residues. Germline loops: CDR1 SGHAT, CDR2 FQNNGV. V shed 2 bases and J 9 bases; nucleotides not matched to a gene: 15.

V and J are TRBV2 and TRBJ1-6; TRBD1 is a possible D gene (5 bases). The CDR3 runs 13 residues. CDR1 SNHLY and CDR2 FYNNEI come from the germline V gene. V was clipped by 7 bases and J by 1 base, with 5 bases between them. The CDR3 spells CASKGSYNSPLHF. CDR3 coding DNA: TGTGCCAGCAAGGGGTCCTATAATTCACCCCTCCACTTT.

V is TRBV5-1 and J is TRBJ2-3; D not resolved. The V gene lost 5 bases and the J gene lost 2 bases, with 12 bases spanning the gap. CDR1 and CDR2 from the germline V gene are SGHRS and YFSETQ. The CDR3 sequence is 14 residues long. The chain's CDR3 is CASRRATDTDTQYF. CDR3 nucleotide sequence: TGCGCCAGCAGGCGTGCTACAGACACAGATACGCAGTATTTT.

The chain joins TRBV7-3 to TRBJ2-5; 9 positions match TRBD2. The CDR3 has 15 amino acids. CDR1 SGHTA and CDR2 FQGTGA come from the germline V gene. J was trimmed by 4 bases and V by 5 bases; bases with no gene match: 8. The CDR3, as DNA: TGTGCCAGCAGCCCCGCGGGGGGGCCGGGAGAGACCCAGTACTTC. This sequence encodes CASSPAGGPGETQYF.

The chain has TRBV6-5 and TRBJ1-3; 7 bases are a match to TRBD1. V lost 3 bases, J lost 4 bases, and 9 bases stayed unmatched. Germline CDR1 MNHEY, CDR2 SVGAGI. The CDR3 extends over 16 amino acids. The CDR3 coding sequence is TGTGCCAGCAGTTATTTGACAGGGACATACGGAAACACCATATATTTT. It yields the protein CASSYLTGTYGNTIYF.